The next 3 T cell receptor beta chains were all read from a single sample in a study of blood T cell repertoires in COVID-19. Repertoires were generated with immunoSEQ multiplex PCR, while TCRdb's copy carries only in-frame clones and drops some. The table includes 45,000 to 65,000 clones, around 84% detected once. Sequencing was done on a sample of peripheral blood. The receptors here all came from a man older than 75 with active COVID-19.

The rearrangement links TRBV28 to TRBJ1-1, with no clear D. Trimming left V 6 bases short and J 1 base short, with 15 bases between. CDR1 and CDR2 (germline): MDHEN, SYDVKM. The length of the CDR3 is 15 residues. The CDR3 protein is CASSILRHKNTEAFF. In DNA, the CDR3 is TGTGCCAGCAGCATCCTAAGACACAAGAACACTGAAGCTTTCTTT.

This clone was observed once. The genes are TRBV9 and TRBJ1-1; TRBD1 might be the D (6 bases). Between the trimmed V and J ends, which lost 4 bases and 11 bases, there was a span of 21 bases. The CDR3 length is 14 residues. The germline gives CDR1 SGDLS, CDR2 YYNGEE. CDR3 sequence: CASSPGQTRYGAFF. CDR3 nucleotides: TGTGCCAGCAGCCCCGGACAGACCCGGTACGGCGCTTTCTTT.

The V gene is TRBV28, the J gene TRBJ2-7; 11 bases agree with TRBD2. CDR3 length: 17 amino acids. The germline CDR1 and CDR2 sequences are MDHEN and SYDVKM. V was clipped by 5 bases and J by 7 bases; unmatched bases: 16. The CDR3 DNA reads TGTGCCAGCAGTGCGGGACAGGGTAGGCCTAGCGGGAGGGAGCAGTACTTC. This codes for CASSAGQGRPSGREQYF.